Each of the 16 T cell receptor beta chains below was sequenced from the same sample in a study of cytomegalovirus exposure and HLA in healthy donors. The PCR ran on 60 Vbeta and 13 Jbeta primers. Using immunoSEQ multiplex PCR, the repertoire was profiled, and TCRdb retains in-frame clones only, with some absent. This table holds 85,000 to 100,000 clones, roughly 71% found once. What was sequenced was PBMCs. These receptors were collected from a woman aged 40 to 55 in good health and CMV-seronegative.

The chain combines TRBV6-5 with TRBJ1-1; D is unresolved. Per germline, CDR1 MNHEY and CDR2 SVGAGI. This CDR3 contains 15 residues. Trimming left V 0 bases short and J 4 bases short, with 12 bases between. CDR3 protein: CASSYSGGHSTEAFF. The CDR3 DNA reads TGTGCCAGCAGTTACTCTGGAGGCCACTCCACTGAAGCTTTCTTT.

This chain joins TRBV27 and TRBJ2-5, with 9 bases aligning to TRBD1. Trimming removed 5 bases from V and 3 bases from J; junction bases left unmatched: 7. This CDR3 contains 15 residues. Germline values: CDR1 MNHEY, CDR2 SMNVEV (reference sequence). DNA of the CDR3: TGTGCCAGCAGTGGAGCCGGGACAGGGAAAGAGACCCAGTACTTC. Its protein is CASSGAGTGKETQYF.

This clone was detected only once. Here the CDR3 reads CASSTRGGAYGYTF. CDR3 in DNA: TGTGCCAGCAGCACCCGGGGGGGGGCCTATGGCTACACCTTC. The chain links TRBV7-9 to TRBJ1-2, with TRBD1 as a possible D gene (6 bases). Germline lookup yields CDR1 SEHNR and CDR2 FQNEAQ (reference sequence). The CDR3 consists of 14 residues. Trimming left V 5 bases short and J 4 bases short, with 14 bases between.

The chain employs TRBV2 and TRBJ2-7, with 8 bases identical to TRBD2. J gave up 3 bases and V 8 bases, and 12 bases lay outside the gene matches. This CDR3 has 15 amino acids. Germline V gives CDR1 SNHLY, CDR2 FYNNEI. The CDR3 loop is CASLPDSGVFYEQYF. For the CDR3, the DNA is TGTGCCAGCCTACCGGATAGCGGGGTGTTCTACGAGCAGTACTTC.

The chain couples TRBV6-6 to TRBJ2-5, with 8 positions matching TRBD2. The CDR3 contains 15 residues. With 10 bases clipped from V and 5 bases from J, the junction kept 15 bases outside the gene matches. In germline, CDR1 is MNHNY, CDR2 SVGAGI (reference sequence). The CDR3, as DNA: TGTGCCACGAGAGCGGGACTAGTCAATAAGGAGACCCAGTACTTC. Translating it yields CATRAGLVNKETQYF.

This clone showed up just once. The chain recombines TRBV4-1 with TRBJ1-1; D is possibly TRBD1 (6 bases). The CDR3 is made up of 14 amino acids. The germline CDR1 and CDR2 sequences are MGHRA and YSYEKL. V lost 4 bases and J 1 base, leaving 10 bases between the germline ends. The CDR3 region has the DNA TGCGCCAGCAGCCGAGTACAGGGGAACACTGAAGCTTTCTTT. Protein sequence: CASSRVQGNTEAFF.

CDR3 nucleotides: TGCGCCAGCAGCCAGCCCGACAGGAATCAGGGCTACACCTTC. It encodes CASSQPDRNQGYTF. The chain carries TRBV4-1 and TRBJ1-2; tentatively, D is TRBD1 (6 bases). The CDR3 runs to 14 residues. V shed 3 bases and J shed 8 bases, with 16 bases lying between them. Per the germline V gene, CDR1 is MGHRA and CDR2 is YSYEKL.

V usage is TRBV2 and J usage is TRBJ1-2; no clear D gene. Germline assignment: CDR1 SNHLY and CDR2 FYNNEI. The V and J ends lost 6 bases and 7 bases respectively, with 15 bases between them. CDR3 length: 13 amino acids. CDR3 sequence reads: CASRGSSKSGYTF. The CDR3 DNA reads as TGTGCCAGCAGGGGGAGCTCAAAGTCTGGCTACACCTTC.

The chain couples TRBV10-3 to TRBJ2-7; D possibly corresponds to TRBD1 (6 bases). The CDR3 has 13 amino acids. Between the trimmed V and J ends, which lost 7 bases and 3 bases, there was a span of 13 bases. Germline V gives CDR1 ENHRY, CDR2 SYGVKD. The DNA of the CDR3 is TGTGCCATCAATTCACAGGGAGTCTACGAGCAGTACTTC. Amino acids: CAINSQGVYEQYF.

The chain carries TRBV2 and TRBJ2-1, with TRBD2 matching over 9 bases. The CDR3 is made up of 18 amino acids. Germline V gene data show CDR1 as SNHLY and CDR2 as FYNNEI. V lost 1 base and J lost 2; bases outside the gene matches: 9. The CDR3 DNA follows: TGTGCCAGCAGTGAAGGATTTTCTGGCGGGGGGGCCTACAATGAGCAGTTCTTC. Translation gives CASSEGFSGGGAYNEQFF. Together with reference TRBV2 and TRBJ2-1, the CDR3 gives the full variable domain: EPEVTQTPSHQVTQMGQEVILRCVPISNHLYFYWYRQILGQKVEFLVSFYNNEISEKSEIFDDQFSVERPDGSNFTLKIRSTKLEDSAMYFCASSEGFSGGGAYNEQFFGPGTRLTVL.

This rearrangement joins TRBV21-1 to TRBJ1-1; the table's D call TRBD1 went unverified against the DNA. TRBV21-1 is flagged as a pseudogene. The CDR3 is made up of 14 amino acids. CDR3 loop: CAPNQDSQNTEAFF. In DNA form, the CDR3 reads TGTGCCCCCAACCAGGACAGTCAAAACACTGAAGCTTTCTTT.

This chain connects TRBV4-2 to TRBJ1-2; D possibly corresponds to TRBD1 (6 bases). This CDR3 comprises 16 residues. CDR1 is LGHNA and CDR2 is YNFKEQ in the germline V gene. V lost 3 bases, J lost 4 bases, and 18 bases lay in between. CDR3 in amino acids: CASSQEGTRTRYGYTF. CDR3 in DNA: TGTGCCAGCAGCCAGGAAGGGACACGGACCCGCTATGGCTACACCTTC.

The chain links TRBV6-4 to TRBJ2-3; D is uncertain. CDR1 and CDR2 from the germline V gene are MRHNA and SNTAGT. There are 14 residues in the CDR3. Trimming shortened V by 3 bases and J by 6 bases, and 13 bases separated the two germline ends. The CDR3 nucleotides read TGTGCCAGCAGTGAGTCCTACAGTTGGGATACGCAGTATTTT. Encoded protein: CASSESYSWDTQYF.

The J gene is TRBJ2-2, the V gene TRBV7-9; 7 nucleotides line up with TRBD1. The V gene's germline CDR1 is SEHNR and CDR2 FQNEAQ (reference sequence). V shed 3 bases, J shed 7 bases, and the junction held 2 bases outside the gene matches. There are 13 residues in the CDR3. Written as DNA, the CDR3 is TGTGCCAGCAGCTTCCGGGACAGCGGGGAGCTGTTTTTT. Amino acid sequence: CASSFRDSGELFF.

This clone appeared a single time. The rearrangement links TRBV5-4 to TRBJ2-5; TRBD1 matches 9 bases. Trimming at V came to 3 bases and at J to 4 bases, leaving 10 bases not matched to a gene. The CDR3 length is 16 residues. CDR1 and CDR2 from the germline V gene are SGHNT and YYREEE (reference sequence). The CDR3 coding sequence is TGTGCCAGCAGCTACGCACCGGGACAGGGTTTAGAGACCCAGTACTTC. Protein product: CASSYAPGQGLETQYF.

V is TRBV11-2 and J is TRBJ2-3; the match to TRBD1 covers 7 bases. V trimming: 7 bases; J trimming: 6 bases; junction bases outside the gene matches: 13. The CDR3 covers 15 residues. Germline assignment: CDR1 SGHAT and CDR2 FQNNGV. CDR3 region: CASIPNRGNVDTQYF. CDR3 in DNA: TGTGCCAGCATCCCAAACAGGGGAAACGTTGATACGCAGTATTTT.